The 28 T cell receptor beta chains given below trace back to one sample, sequenced in a study of CD8+ T cells in alopecia areata. RNA extraction was followed by reverse transcription into cDNA, which acted as the sequencing template. Some clones are missing from TCRdb's copy, which holds only in-frame ones; the method was immunoSEQ multiplex PCR. The data hold some 99,000 clones, with roughly three fifths observed a single time. Treatment described: oral pan-JAK inhibitor, 5-10 mg twice daily. Here the sequenced sample was CD8+ T cells sorted from blood, taken at week 4, from a patient treated with tofacitinib. These receptors all stem from a human donor with alopecia areata.

V gene TRBV4-3 combines with J gene TRBJ1-2; no firm D call. The CDR3 sequence is 13 residues long. Germline V gene lookup returns CDR1 LGHNA and CDR2 YSLEER. With 1 base removed from V and 8 bases from J, the gap between germline ends came to 11 bases. The CDR3 bases are TGCGCCAGCAGCCAAGGAAGTCAGCCCGGCTACACCTTC. It specifies CASSQGSQPGYTF.

This clone appeared a few times. The chain recombines TRBV28 with TRBJ1-2; D call uncertain. Germline CDR1 reads MDHEN; CDR2 reads SYDVKM. V was shortened by 3 bases and J by 2 bases, with 16 bases between the two germline ends. This CDR3 comprises 16 residues. The CDR3 region has the DNA TGTGCCAGCAGTTTCGTGTTTCAGGCTTCGAACTATGGCTACACCTTC. It yields the protein CASSFVFQASNYGYTF.

Only a few counts were recorded for this clone. This rearrangement joins TRBV29-1 to TRBJ2-7, with no clear D. The V end was cut by 4 bases, the J end by 0 bases, with 7 bases between. CDR1 is SQVTM and CDR2 is ANQGSEA in the germline V gene. CDR3 size: 12 residues. CDR3 sequence reads: CSVVGTSYEQYF. In DNA, the CDR3 is TGCAGCGTTGTCGGCACCTCCTACGAGCAGTACTTC.

The V and J genes are TRBV6-5 and TRBJ1-6; perhaps TRBD1 as D (5 bases). CDR1 is MNHEY and CDR2 is SVGAGI in the germline V gene. This CDR3 is built from 14 residues. Between the trimmed V and J ends, which lost 3 bases and 4 bases, there was a span of 7 bases. The CDR3: CASSYQGYNSPLHF. CDR3 nucleotides: TGTGCCAGCAGTTATCAGGGATATAATTCACCCCTCCACTTT.

The V gene is TRBV7-6, the J gene TRBJ2-3, with no clear D. Trimming stripped 6 bases from V and 1 base from J, with 14 bases between. The CDR3 covers 15 residues. Germline CDR1 is SGHVS and CDR2 is FNYEAQ. The CDR3 region is CASSEVATRTDTQYF. DNA of the CDR3: TGTGCCAGCAGTGAGGTGGCAACCCGCACAGATACGCAGTATTTT.

This clone has only one observation. This rearrangement joins TRBV11-2 to TRBJ2-7, with D tentatively TRBD1 (6 bases). The V gene lost 3 bases and the J gene lost 2 bases, with 11 bases spanning the gap. Germline-derived CDR1 and CDR2 are SGHAT and FQNNGV. The CDR3 runs 14 residues. The CDR3 DNA sequence: TGTGCCAGCAGCTTCCCAGGGGAACCCTACGAGCAGTACTTC. Its translation: CASSFPGEPYEQYF.

This chain connects TRBV5-1 to TRBJ2-3, with 9 bases aligning to TRBD2. Germline CDR1 reads SGHRS; CDR2 reads YFSETQ. This CDR3 is 16 amino acids long. J lost 0 bases, V lost 0 bases, and 2 bases had no gene match. For the CDR3, the DNA is TGCGCCAGCAGCTTGGCGGGACTAGCAAGCACAGATACGCAGTATTTT. This encodes CASSLAGLASTDTQYF.

The chain uses TRBV4-1 and TRBJ2-6; 8 bases agree with TRBD1. Germline V lookup: CDR1 MGHRA, CDR2 YSYEKL. V lost 9 bases and J lost 2; bases outside the gene matches: 3. The CDR3 extends over 14 amino acids. CDR3: CASKQGAGANVLTF. The CDR3 DNA reads TGCGCCAGTAAACAGGGGGCTGGGGCCAACGTCCTGACTTTC.

This clone was picked up a small number of times. The chain is built from TRBV29-1 and TRBJ2-3; D gene uncertain. CDR3 length: 10 amino acids. Germline CDR1 is SQVTM and CDR2 is ANQGSEA. CDR3 in amino acids: CSAQWDTQYF. The DNA of the CDR3 is TGCAGTGCACAGTGGGATACGCAGTATTTT.

V usage is TRBV14 and J usage is TRBJ1-1, with D possibly TRBD1 on 6 matching bases. Trimming cost V 1 base and J 7 bases, with 13 bases left between them. This CDR3 has 14 amino acids. CDR1 is SGHDN, CDR2 FVKESK, per germline. CDR3 protein: CASSQGLGRGEAFF. DNA for the CDR3: TGTGCCAGCAGCCAAGGCCTTGGCAGGGGTGAAGCTTTCTTT. Supplemented by reference TRBV14 and TRBJ1-1, the full variable domain reads EAGVTQFPSHSVIEKGQTVTLRCDPISGHDNLYWYRRVMGKEIKFLLHFVKESKQDESGMPNNRFLAERTGGTYSTLKVQPAELEDSGVYFCASSQGLGRGEAFFGQGTRLTVV.

This chain uses TRBV19 with TRBJ2-7; 7 bases agree with TRBD1. The CDR3 extends over 13 amino acids. Germline loops: CDR1 LNHDA, CDR2 SQIVND (reference sequence). V was pared by 7 bases and J by 9 bases, with 12 bases of the junction left unmatched. The DNA of the CDR3 is TGTGCCAGTACCAACGGGACAGATGGAGGGCAGTACTTC. This encodes CASTNGTDGGQYF.

This clone was counted between two and nine times. This chain uses TRBV7-6 with TRBJ2-2; 8 bases fit TRBD2. Looked up from germline, CDR1 is SGHVS and CDR2 is FNYEAQ. J lost 4 bases, V lost 5 bases, and 9 bases had no gene match. The CDR3 contains 16 residues. CDR3 in amino acids: CASSLTAGVGTGELFF. CDR3 bases: TGTGCCAGCAGCCTAACAGCGGGGGTTGGCACCGGGGAGCTGTTTTTT.

The chain recombines TRBV7-8 with TRBJ2-7; D could derive from TRBD1 or TRBD2 (5 bases each). CDR3 length equals 13 residues. CDR1 and CDR2 from the germline V gene are SGHVS and FQNEAQ. Trimming took off 3 bases at V and 3 bases at J, with 9 bases between the two ends. CDR3: CASSLRGRYEQYF. In DNA form, the CDR3 reads TGTGCCAGCAGCTTGAGGGGCCGCTACGAGCAGTACTTC.

The chain uses TRBV28 and TRBJ2-7; the D is unclear. Germline V gives CDR1 MDHEN, CDR2 SYDVKM. The germline V and J ends were trimmed by 8 bases and 6 bases, with 14 bases remaining between them. The CDR3 contains 12 residues. CDR3 sequence: CASRGLSLEQYF. The CDR3 coding sequence is TGTGCCAGCCGTGGGCTAAGCCTCGAGCAGTACTTC.

The genes are TRBV29-1 and TRBJ1-2; D is possibly TRBD1 (6 bases). The V end was cut by 1 base, the J end by 9 bases, with 12 bases between. This CDR3 region has 12 residues. The germline V gene has CDR1 SQVTM and CDR2 ANQGSEA. CDR3: CSVEAGGISYTF. In DNA, the CDR3 is TGCAGCGTTGAAGCGGGGGGCATCAGCTACACCTTC.

The count of this clone is one. The chain is built from TRBV7-9 and TRBJ2-5; D is unclear. V lost 3 bases, J lost 2 bases, and 7 bases lay in between. This CDR3 spans 13 amino acids. Germline CDR1 and CDR2: SEHNR and FQNEAQ (reference sequence). The CDR3 DNA sequence: TGTGCCAGCAGCTTCCACGTTCAAGAGACCCAGTACTTC. It translates to CASSFHVQETQYF.

The V gene is TRBV27, the J gene TRBJ2-7; 7 nucleotides agree with TRBD2. Germline V gene data show CDR1 as MNHEY and CDR2 as SMNVEV (reference sequence). The trim removed 5 bases at V and 7 bases at J, leaving 5 bases unmatched. This CDR3 region has 12 residues. The DNA for the CDR3 is TGTGCCAGCAGTCCGCCGGGGGGTGAGCAGTACTTC. Translating it yields CASSPPGGEQYF.

In DNA form, the CDR3 reads TGTGCCAGCAGCTTTCCCTCCGGGACTAGCGGGGGAGCATCCACAGATACGCAGTATTTT. It is translated as CASSFPSGTSGGASTDTQYF. The V gene is TRBV7-8, the J gene TRBJ2-3; 14 bases agree with TRBD2. The CDR3 runs 20 residues. With V trimmed by 3 bases and J by 2 bases, 13 bases remained unmatched. Germline CDR1 reads SGHVS; CDR2 reads FQNEAQ. Using reference TRBV7-8 and TRBJ2-3 for the parts outside the CDR3, the full variable domain is GAGVSQSPRYKVAKRGQDVALRCDPISGHVSLFWYQQALGQGPEFLTYFQNEAQLDKSGLPSDRFFAERPEGSVSTLKIQRTQQEDSAVYLCASSFPSGTSGGASTDTQYFGPGTRLTVL.

This clone was seen a handful of times. The V and J genes are TRBV27 and TRBJ2-7; D is possibly TRBD2 (5 bases). The CDR3 spans 14 residues. Between the trimmed V and J ends, which lost 3 bases and 0 bases, there was a span of 9 bases. CDR1 and CDR2 from the germline V gene are MNHEY and SMNVEV (reference sequence). CDR3 nucleotides: TGTGCCAGCAGTTTTTCGGGGAACTCCTACGAGCAGTACTTC. It encodes CASSFSGNSYEQYF.

The chain carries TRBV7-6 and TRBJ2-5; D gene unclear. The CDR3 totals 16 residues. Germline assignment: CDR1 SGHVS and CDR2 FNYEAQ. V lost 4 bases to trimming and J lost 0 bases, with 15 bases between them. For the CDR3, the DNA is TGTGCCAGCAGCTCCGGGCCCACCTGGGACCAAGAGACCCAGTACTTC. This gives the protein CASSSGPTWDQETQYF.

The chain employs TRBV29-1 and TRBJ2-7, with TRBD1 as a possible D gene (6 bases). The CDR3 spans 15 residues. V was pared by 2 bases and J by 1 base, with 15 bases between. Looked up from germline, CDR1 is SQVTM and CDR2 is ANQGSEA. The CDR3: CSVEILGHQSYEQYF. As DNA, the CDR3 is TGCAGCGTTGAAATTTTGGGACACCAGTCCTACGAGCAGTACTTC.

The genes are TRBV7-9 and TRBJ1-2; the D is unclear. CDR1 and CDR2 from the germline V gene are SEHNR and FQNEAQ (reference sequence). The V end lost 5 bases, the J end lost 6 bases, and 16 bases lay between the germline ends. The CDR3 runs 14 residues. The CDR3 protein is CASSNASGNNGYTF. The DNA of the CDR3 is TGTGCCAGCAGCAACGCCTCCGGGAACAATGGCTACACCTTC. The full variable domain, with the rest looked up from reference TRBV7-9 and TRBJ1-2, is DTGVSQNPRHKITKRGQNVTFRCDPISEHNRLYWYRQTLGQGPEFLTYFQNEAQLEKSRLLSDRFSAERPKGSFSTLEIQRTEQGDSAMYLCASSNASGNNGYTFGSGTRLTVV.

This chain uses TRBV9 with TRBJ2-2, with 8 positions matching TRBD2. The germline V gene has CDR1 SGDLS and CDR2 YYNGEE. CDR3 size: 17 residues. Trimming took 0 bases from V and 1 from J; bases not matched to a gene: 5. The DNA for the CDR3 is TGTGCCAGCAGCGTAGCGGTGGCGGGGGGGAACACCGGGGAGCTGTTTTTT. It specifies CASSVAVAGGNTGELFF.

The sample holds a few counts of this clone. The chain recombines TRBV7-9 with TRBJ1-2, with D uncertain. V lost 2 bases, J lost 3 bases, and 10 bases lay in between. The germline gives CDR1 SEHNR, CDR2 FQNEAQ (reference sequence). The CDR3 totals 14 residues. In nucleotides, the CDR3 is TGTGCCAGCAGCTTAAAGTCTGTCCACTATGGCTACACCTTC. It specifies CASSLKSVHYGYTF. Full variable domain (missing parts from reference TRBV7-9 and TRBJ1-2): DTGVSQNPRHKITKRGQNVTFRCDPISEHNRLYWYRQTLGQGPEFLTYFQNEAQLEKSRLLSDRFSAERPKGSFSTLEIQRTEQGDSAMYLCASSLKSVHYGYTFGSGTRLTVV.

This chain uses TRBV2 with TRBJ2-3; 10 bases line up with TRBD2. In germline, CDR1 is SNHLY, CDR2 FYNNEI. The CDR3 has 13 amino acids. Losses at the gene ends were 7 bases for V and 7 bases for J; bases not matched to a gene: 5. DNA of the CDR3: TGTGCCAGCATGAGCGGGGGGGTAAATACGCAGTATTTT. This gives the protein CASMSGGVNTQYF.

This clone showed up just a few times. This chain joins TRBV5-6 and TRBJ2-2, with a tentative D call TRBD1 (6 bases). Trimming cost V 3 bases and J 6 bases, with 9 bases left between them. Per germline, CDR1 SGHDT and CDR2 YYEEEE. The CDR3 has 13 amino acids. The CDR3 loop is CASSWTVPGELFF. The CDR3 nucleotides read TGTGCCAGCAGCTGGACAGTGCCCGGGGAGCTGTTTTTT.

The chain has TRBV15 and TRBJ1-6, with TRBD1 as a possible D gene (6 bases). The germline gives CDR1 LNHNV, CDR2 YYDKDF (reference sequence). V was pared by 1 base and J by 7 bases, with 11 bases between. This CDR3 spans 15 amino acids. The CDR3 DNA is TGTGCCACCAGCAGAGCCCGGGGGGCGAATTCACCCCTCCACTTT. Protein product: CATSRARGANSPLHF.

CDR3 amino acids: CASSQPLGTENGYTF. The CDR3 DNA sequence: TGTGCCAGCAGCCAACCCCTTGGGACAGAGAATGGCTACACCTTC. The rearrangement uses TRBV4-2 and TRBJ1-2, with TRBD1 matching over 7 bases. CDR1 is LGHNA and CDR2 is YNFKEQ in the germline V gene. V shed 2 bases, J shed 6 bases, and the junction held 9 bases outside the gene matches. The CDR3 covers 15 residues.